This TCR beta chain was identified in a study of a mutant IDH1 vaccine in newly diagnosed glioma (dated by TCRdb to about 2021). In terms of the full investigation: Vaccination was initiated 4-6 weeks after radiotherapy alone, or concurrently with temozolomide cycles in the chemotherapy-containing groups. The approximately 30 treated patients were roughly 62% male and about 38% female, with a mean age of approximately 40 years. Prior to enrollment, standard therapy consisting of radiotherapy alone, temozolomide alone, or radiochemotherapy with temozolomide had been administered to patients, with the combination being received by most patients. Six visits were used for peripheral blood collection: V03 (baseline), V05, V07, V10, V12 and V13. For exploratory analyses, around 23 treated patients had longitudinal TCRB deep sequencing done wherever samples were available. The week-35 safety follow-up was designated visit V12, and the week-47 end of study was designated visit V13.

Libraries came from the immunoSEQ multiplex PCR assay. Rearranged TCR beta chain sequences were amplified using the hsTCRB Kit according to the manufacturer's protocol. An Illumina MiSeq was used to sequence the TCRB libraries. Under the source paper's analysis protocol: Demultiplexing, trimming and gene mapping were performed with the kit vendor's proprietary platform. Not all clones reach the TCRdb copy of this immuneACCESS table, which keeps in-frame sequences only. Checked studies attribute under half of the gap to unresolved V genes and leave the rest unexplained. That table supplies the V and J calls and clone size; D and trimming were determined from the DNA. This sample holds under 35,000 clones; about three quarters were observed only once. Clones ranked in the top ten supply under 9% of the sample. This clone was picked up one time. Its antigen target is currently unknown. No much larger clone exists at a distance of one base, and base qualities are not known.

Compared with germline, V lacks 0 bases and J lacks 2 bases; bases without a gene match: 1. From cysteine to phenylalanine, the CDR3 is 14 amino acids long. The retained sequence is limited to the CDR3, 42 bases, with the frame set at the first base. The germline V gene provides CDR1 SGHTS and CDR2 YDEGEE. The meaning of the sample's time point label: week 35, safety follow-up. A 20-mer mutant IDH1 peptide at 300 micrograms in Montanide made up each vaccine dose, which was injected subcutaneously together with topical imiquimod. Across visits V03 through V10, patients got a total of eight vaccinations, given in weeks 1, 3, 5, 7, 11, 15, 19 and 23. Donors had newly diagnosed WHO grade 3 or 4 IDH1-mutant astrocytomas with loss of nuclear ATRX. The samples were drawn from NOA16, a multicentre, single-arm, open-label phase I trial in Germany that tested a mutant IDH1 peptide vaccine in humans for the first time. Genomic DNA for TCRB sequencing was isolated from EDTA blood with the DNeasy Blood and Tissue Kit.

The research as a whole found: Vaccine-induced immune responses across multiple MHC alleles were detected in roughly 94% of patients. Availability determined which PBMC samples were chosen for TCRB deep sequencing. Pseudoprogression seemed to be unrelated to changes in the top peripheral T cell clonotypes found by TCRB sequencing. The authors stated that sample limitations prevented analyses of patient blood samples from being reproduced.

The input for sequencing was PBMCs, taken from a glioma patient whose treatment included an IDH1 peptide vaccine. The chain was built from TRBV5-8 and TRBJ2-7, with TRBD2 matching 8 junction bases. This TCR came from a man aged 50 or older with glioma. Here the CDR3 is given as CASSLGGGTYEQYF. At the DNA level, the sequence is TGTGCCAGCAGCTTGGGCGGGGGGACCTACGAGCAGTACTTC.